Presented here are 12 T cell receptor beta chains from one specimen sequenced in a study of cytotoxic CD8 clonotypes in ibrutinib-treated CLL. Using immunoSEQ multiplex PCR, the repertoire was profiled, and TCRdb retains in-frame clones only, with some absent. The table has 250,000 to 350,000 clones, roughly 76% seen once. Source: PBMCs, taken at disease progression, from a patient treated with ibrutinib. The source is a human donor with chronic lymphocytic leukemia.

This clone was picked up one time. The rearrangement links TRBV10-3 to TRBJ2-2; D uncertain. This CDR3 is built from 15 residues. In germline, CDR1 is ENHRY, CDR2 SYGVKD. Deletions cut 4 bases from V and 3 bases from J, with 12 bases between. CDR3 nucleotides: TGTGCCATCAGTGGAAGGTCAGGATACACCGGGGAGCTGTTTTTT. Translating gives CAISGRSGYTGELFF.

This clone is a singleton in its sample. This sequence joins TRBV29-1 and TRBJ2-1; TRBD1 agrees at 7 bases. CDR3 length: 14 amino acids. V lost 6 bases, J lost 0 bases, and 5 bases stayed unmatched. The germline V gene has CDR1 SQVTM and CDR2 ANQGSEA. In nucleotides, the CDR3 is TGCAGCGTAGAGACAGGGTCCTCCTACAATGAGCAGTTCTTC. The encoded protein is CSVETGSSYNEQFF.

The J gene is TRBJ1-6, the V gene TRBV19, with D perhaps matching TRBD1 (6 bases). The CDR3 is 14 amino acids. V lost 4 bases to trimming and J lost 7 bases, with 11 bases between them. CDR1 and CDR2 (germline): LNHDA, SQIVND (reference sequence). For the CDR3, the DNA is TGTGCCAGTAGTAATACAGGGTGGAATTCACCCCTCCACTTT. Encoded protein: CASSNTGWNSPLHF.

CDR3 protein: CASSHNRDPEYF. The CDR3 nucleotides are TGTGCCAGCAGCCACAACCGGGACCCGGAGTATTTT. The gene calls are TRBV7-9 and TRBJ2-3, with D perhaps assigned TRBD1 or TRBD2 (5 bases each). V lost 5 bases, J lost 13 bases, and 16 bases lay in between. The CDR3 extends over 12 amino acids. Germline V gene sequence: CDR1 SEHNR, CDR2 FQNEAQ (reference sequence). The whole variable domain, filled in from reference TRBV7-9 and TRBJ2-3, reads DTGVSQNPRHKITKRGQNVTFRCDPISEHNRLYWYRQTLGQGPEFLTYFQNEAQLEKSRLLSDRFSAERPKGSFSTLEIQRTEQGDSAMYLCASSHNRDPEYFGPGTRLTVL.

The rearrangement links TRBV18 to TRBJ2-7; 13 nucleotides align to TRBD2. Trimming cost V 2 bases and J 7 bases; bases outside gene matches: 5. This CDR3 has 15 residues. Germline CDR1 and CDR2: KGHSH and LQKENI. CDR3 region: CASSPTGLAGDEQYF. The DNA for the CDR3 is TGTGCCAGCTCACCAACCGGACTAGCGGGAGATGAGCAGTACTTC.

CDR3 sequence (DNA): TGTGCCAGTAGTAGGGTGGGCGGGACCTCCTACAATGAGCAGTTCTTC. Protein: CASSRVGGTSYNEQFF. The chain uses TRBV19 and TRBJ2-1, with a possible D match to TRBD2 (6 bases). V was trimmed by 4 bases and J by 0 bases, leaving 13 bases between them. CDR1 is LNHDA and CDR2 is SQIVND in the germline V gene (reference sequence). This CDR3 region has 16 residues.

Note on this clone: One end of the junction is discordant with germline, which a read error may explain. This sequence joins TRBV28 and TRBJ1-4; a weak D match, TRBD1 (6 bases). CDR1 and CDR2 (germline): MDHEN, SYDVKM. This CDR3 contains 11 residues. CDR3 in amino acids: CASSLLGAREF. DNA of the CDR3: TGTGCCAGCAGTTTGTTGGGGGCACGGGAATTT. Filled out from reference TRBV28 and TRBJ1-4, the complete variable domain reads DVKVTQSSRYLVKRTGEKVFLECVQDMDHENMFWYRQDPGLGLRLIYFSYDVKMKEKGDIPEGYSVSREKKERFSLILESASTNQTSMYLCASSLLGAREFGSGTQLSVL.

The J gene is TRBJ2-3, the V gene TRBV28, with 7 bases that match TRBD2. V shed 1 base and J 4 bases; nucleotides not matched to a gene: 5. Per germline, CDR1 MDHEN and CDR2 SYDVKM. CDR3 size: 15 residues. CDR3 coding DNA: TGTGCCAGCAGTTTATTACGGGGGAGGGCAGATACGCAGTATTTT. This codes for CASSLLRGRADTQYF.

The chain links TRBV10-1 to TRBJ2-7; TRBD2 is a possible D gene (5 bases). The length of the CDR3 is 14 residues. The germline V and J ends were trimmed by 8 bases and 4 bases, with 18 bases remaining between them. Germline V lookup: CDR1 WNHNN, CDR2 SYGVQD (reference sequence). The CDR3 coding sequence is TGCGCCAGCGCTGAAAACCGCGGGCCGTACGAGCAGTACTTC. This sequence encodes CASAENRGPYEQYF.

The chain is built from TRBV19 and TRBJ2-1; no definite D call. CDR1 and CDR2 (germline): LNHDA, SQIVND (reference sequence). V gave up 3 bases and J gave up 9 bases, with 18 bases separating them. This CDR3 is 15 amino acids long. CDR3: CASSIDGLVGTEQFF. The DNA of the CDR3 is TGTGCCAGTAGTATCGACGGTCTAGTCGGTACTGAGCAGTTCTTC.

The chain couples TRBV6-5 to TRBJ2-3, with D possibly matching TRBD1 (6 bases). Germline V gives CDR1 MNHEY, CDR2 SVGAGI. CDR3 length: 13 amino acids. V lost 8 bases and J lost 2, with 11 bases in between. For the CDR3, the DNA is TGTGCCAGCGCGGACAGAATCACAGATACGCAGTATTTT. This sequence encodes CASADRITDTQYF.

This clone has more than one count but fewer than ten. The chain carries TRBV9 and TRBJ2-1; no reliable D call. This CDR3 is 12 amino acids long. V lost 0 bases, J lost 6 bases, and 4 bases lay in between. Germline CDR1 SGDLS, CDR2 YYNGEE. The CDR3 is CASSVVPNEQFF. Written as DNA, the CDR3 is TGTGCCAGCAGCGTAGTACCCAATGAGCAGTTCTTC.